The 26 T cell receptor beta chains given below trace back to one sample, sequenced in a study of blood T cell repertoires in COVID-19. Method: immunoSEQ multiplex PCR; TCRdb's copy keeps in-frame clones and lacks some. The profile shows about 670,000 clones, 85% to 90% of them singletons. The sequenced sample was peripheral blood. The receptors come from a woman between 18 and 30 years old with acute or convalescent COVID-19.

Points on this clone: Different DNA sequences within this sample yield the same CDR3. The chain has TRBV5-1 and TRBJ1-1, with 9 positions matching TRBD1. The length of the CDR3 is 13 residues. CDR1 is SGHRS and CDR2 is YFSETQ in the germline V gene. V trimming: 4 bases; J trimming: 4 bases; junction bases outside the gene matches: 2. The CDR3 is CASSTDRGTEAFF. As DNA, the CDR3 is TGCGCCAGCAGCACGGACAGGGGCACTGAAGCTTTCTTT.

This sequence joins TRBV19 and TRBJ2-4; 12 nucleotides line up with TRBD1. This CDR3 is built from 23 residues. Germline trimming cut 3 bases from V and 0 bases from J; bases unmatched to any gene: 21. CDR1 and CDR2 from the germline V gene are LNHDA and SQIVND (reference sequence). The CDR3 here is CASSITGTGGLRGPWLAKNIQYF. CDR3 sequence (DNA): TGTGCCAGTAGTATCACCGGGACAGGGGGCCTTCGGGGCCCTTGGCTAGCCAAAAACATTCAGTACTTC.

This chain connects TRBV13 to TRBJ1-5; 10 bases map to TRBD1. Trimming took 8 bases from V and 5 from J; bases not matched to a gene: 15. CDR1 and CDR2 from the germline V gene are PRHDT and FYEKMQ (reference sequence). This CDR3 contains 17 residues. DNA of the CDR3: TGTGCCAGCCCCCGGGACAGGGGTTTGTTAGTATATCAGCCCCAGCATTTT. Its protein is CASPRDRGLLVYQPQHF.

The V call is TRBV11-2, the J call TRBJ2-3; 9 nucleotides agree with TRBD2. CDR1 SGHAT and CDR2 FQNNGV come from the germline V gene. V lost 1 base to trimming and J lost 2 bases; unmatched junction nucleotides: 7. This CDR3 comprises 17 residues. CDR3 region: CASSLGVSGGITDTQYF. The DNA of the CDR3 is TGTGCCAGCAGCTTAGGGGTTAGCGGGGGAATCACAGATACGCAGTATTTT.

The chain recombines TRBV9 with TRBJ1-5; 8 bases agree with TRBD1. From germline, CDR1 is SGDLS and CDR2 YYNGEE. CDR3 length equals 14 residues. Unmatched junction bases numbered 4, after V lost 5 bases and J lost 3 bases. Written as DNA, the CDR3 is TGTGCCAGCAGTCGGACAGGGTTCAATCAGCCCCAGCATTTT. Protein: CASSRTGFNQPQHF.

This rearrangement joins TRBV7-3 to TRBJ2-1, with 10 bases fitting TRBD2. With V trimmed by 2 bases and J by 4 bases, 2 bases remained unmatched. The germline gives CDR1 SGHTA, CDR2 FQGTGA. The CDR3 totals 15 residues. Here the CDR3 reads CASSLLAGDYNEQFF. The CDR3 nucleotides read TGTGCCAGCAGCTTACTAGCGGGGGATTACAATGAGCAGTTCTTC. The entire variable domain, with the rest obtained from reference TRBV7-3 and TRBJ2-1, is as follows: GAGVSQTPSNKVTEKGKYVELRCDPISGHTALYWYRQSLGQGPEFLIYFQGTGAADDSGLPNDRFFAVRPEGSVSTLKIQRTERGDSAVYLCASSLLAGDYNEQFFGPGTRLTVL.

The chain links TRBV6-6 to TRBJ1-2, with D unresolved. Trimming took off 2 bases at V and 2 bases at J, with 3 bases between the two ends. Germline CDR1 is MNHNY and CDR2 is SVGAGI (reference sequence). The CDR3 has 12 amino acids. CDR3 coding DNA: TGTGCCAGCAGTTACCTCAACTATGGCTACACCTTC. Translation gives CASSYLNYGYTF.

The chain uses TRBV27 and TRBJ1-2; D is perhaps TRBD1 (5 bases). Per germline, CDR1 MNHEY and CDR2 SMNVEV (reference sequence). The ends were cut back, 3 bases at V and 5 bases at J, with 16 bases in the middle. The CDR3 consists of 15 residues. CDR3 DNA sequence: TGTGCCAGCAGTTTCGGACAAACTACTGGATATGGCTACACCTTC. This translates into CASSFGQTTGYGYTF.

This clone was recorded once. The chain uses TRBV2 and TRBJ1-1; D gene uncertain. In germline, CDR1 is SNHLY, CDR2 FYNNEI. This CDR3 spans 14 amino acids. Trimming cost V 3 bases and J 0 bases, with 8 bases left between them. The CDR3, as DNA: TGTGCCAGCAGTGAGGAGACCTTGAACACTGAAGCTTTCTTT. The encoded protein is CASSEETLNTEAFF.

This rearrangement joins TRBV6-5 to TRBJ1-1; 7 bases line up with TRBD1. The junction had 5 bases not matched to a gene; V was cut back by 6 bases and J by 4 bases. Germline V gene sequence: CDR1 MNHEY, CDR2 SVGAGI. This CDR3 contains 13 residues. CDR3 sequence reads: CASSTGVSTEAFF. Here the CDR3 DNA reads TGTGCCAGCAGCACAGGGGTGAGCACTGAAGCTTTCTTT.

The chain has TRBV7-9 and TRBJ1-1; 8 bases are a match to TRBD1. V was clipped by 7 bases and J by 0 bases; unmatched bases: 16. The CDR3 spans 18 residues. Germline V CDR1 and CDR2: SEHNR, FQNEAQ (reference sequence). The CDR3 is CASTPVAGGAGVNTEAFF. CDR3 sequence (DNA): TGTGCCAGCACCCCGGTGGCAGGGGGCGCGGGAGTGAACACTGAAGCTTTCTTT.

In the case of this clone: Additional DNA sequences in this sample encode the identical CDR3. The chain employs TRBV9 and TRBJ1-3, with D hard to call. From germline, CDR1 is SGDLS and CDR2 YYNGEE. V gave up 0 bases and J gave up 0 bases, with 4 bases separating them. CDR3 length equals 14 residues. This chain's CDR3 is CASSVGLSGNTIYF. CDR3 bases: TGTGCCAGCAGCGTAGGGCTCTCTGGAAACACCATATATTTT.

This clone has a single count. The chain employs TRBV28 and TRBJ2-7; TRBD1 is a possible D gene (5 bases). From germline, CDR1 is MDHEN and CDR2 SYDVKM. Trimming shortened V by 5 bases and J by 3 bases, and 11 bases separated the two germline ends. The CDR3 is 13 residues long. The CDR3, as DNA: TGTGCCAGCAGTCGGACACCTTACTACGAGCAGTACTTC. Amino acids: CASSRTPYYEQYF. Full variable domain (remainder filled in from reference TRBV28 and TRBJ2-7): DVKVTQSSRYLVKRTGEKVFLECVQDMDHENMFWYRQDPGLGLRLIYFSYDVKMKEKGDIPEGYSVSREKKERFSLILESASTNQTSMYLCASSRTPYYEQYFGPGTRLTVT.

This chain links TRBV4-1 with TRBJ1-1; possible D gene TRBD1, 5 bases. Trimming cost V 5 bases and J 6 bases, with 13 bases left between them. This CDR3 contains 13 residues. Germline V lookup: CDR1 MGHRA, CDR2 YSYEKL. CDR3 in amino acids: CASSLSPGAEAFF. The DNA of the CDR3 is TGCGCCAGCAGCTTAAGCCCGGGGGCTGAAGCTTTCTTT.

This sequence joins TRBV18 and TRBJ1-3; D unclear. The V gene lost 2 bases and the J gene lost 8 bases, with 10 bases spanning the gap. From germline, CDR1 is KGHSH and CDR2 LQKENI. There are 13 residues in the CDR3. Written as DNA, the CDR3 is TGTGCCAGCTCACCAGGCAGTCGGGACACCATATATTTT. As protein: CASSPGSRDTIYF.

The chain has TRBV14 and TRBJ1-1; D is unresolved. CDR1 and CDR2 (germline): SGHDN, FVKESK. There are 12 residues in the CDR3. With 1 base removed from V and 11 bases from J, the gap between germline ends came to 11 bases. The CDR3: CASSQAGIPAFF. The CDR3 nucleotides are TGTGCCAGCAGCCAAGCCGGGATACCGGCTTTCTTT.

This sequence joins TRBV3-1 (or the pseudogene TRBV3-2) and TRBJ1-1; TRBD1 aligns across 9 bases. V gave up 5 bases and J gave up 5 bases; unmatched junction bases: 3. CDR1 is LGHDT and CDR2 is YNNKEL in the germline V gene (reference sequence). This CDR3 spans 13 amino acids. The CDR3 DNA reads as TGTGCCAGCAGCGGACAGGGGAGGACTGAAGCTTTCTTT. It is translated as CASSGQGRTEAFF.

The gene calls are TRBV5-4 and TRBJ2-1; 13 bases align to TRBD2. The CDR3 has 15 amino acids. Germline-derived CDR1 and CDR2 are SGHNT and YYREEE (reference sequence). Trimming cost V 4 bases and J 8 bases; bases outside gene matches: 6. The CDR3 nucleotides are TGTGCCAGCAGCCGGACTAGCGGGGGACTAGATGAGCAGTTCTTC. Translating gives CASSRTSGGLDEQFF.

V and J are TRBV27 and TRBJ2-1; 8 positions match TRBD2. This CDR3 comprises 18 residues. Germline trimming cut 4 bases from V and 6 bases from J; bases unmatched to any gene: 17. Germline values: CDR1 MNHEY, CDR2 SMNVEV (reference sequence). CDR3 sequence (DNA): TGTGCCAGCAGTTCCGCCCGCCCCGTAGCGGGGCTCGGCAATGAGCAGTTCTTC. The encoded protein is CASSSARPVAGLGNEQFF.

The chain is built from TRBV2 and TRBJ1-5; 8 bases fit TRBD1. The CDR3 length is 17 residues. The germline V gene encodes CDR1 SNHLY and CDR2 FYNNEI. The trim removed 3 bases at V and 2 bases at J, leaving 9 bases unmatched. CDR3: CASSDWVDRVGNQPQHF. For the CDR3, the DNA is TGTGCCAGCAGTGATTGGGTGGACAGGGTCGGCAATCAGCCCCAGCATTTT.

CDR3 bases: TGTGCCAGCGGGGGGGGGTACGAGCAGTACTTC. Its protein is CASGGGYEQYF. The chain combines TRBV27 with TRBJ2-7, with 7 bases aligning to TRBD2. The germline CDR1 and CDR2 sequences are MNHEY and SMNVEV (reference sequence). V gave up 8 bases and J gave up 4 bases; unmatched junction bases: 2. This CDR3 is 11 amino acids long.

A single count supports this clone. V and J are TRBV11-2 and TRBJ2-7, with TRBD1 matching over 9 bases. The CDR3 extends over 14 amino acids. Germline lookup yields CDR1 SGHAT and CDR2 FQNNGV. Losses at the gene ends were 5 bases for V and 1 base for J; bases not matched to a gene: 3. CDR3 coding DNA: TGTGCCAGCAGCATCGACAGGGGGTCCTACGAGCAGTACTTC. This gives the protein CASSIDRGSYEQYF.

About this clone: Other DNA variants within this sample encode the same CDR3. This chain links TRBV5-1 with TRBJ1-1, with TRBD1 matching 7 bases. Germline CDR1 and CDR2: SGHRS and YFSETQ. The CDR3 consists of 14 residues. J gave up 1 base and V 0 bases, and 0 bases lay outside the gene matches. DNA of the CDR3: TGCGCCAGCAGCTTGGCAGGGGGGAACACTGAAGCTTTCTTT. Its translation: CASSLAGGNTEAFF. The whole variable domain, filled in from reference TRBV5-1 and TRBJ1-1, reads KAGVTQTPRYLIKTRGQQVTLSCSPISGHRSVSWYQQTPGQGLQFLFEYFSETQRNKGNFPGRFSGRQFSNSRSEMNVSTLELGDSALYLCASSLAGGNTEAFFGQGTRLTVV.

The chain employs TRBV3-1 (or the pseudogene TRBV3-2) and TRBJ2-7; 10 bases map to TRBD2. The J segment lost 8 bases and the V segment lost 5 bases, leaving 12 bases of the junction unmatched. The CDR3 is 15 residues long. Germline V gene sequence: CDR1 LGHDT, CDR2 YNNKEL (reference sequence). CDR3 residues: CASSGTGTSEYKQYF. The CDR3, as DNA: TGTGCCAGCAGCGGAACCGGGACTAGCGAATACAAGCAGTACTTC.

CDR3 nucleotides: TGCGCCAGCAGCGCAGGGAAAGAGACCCAGTACTTC. Protein sequence: CASSAGKETQYF. The chain combines TRBV5-1 with TRBJ2-5, with TRBD1 as a possible D gene (5 bases). The CDR3 is made up of 12 amino acids. Trimming took 4 bases from V and 3 from J, leaving 7 bases between them. Per germline, CDR1 SGHRS and CDR2 YFSETQ.

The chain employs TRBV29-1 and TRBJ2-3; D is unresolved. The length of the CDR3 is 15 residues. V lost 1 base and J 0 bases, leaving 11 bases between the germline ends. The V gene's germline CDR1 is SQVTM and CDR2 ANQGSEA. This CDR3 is CSVEALPGSTDTQYF. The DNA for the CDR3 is TGCAGCGTTGAAGCACTACCTGGTAGCACAGATACGCAGTATTTT.